Listed below are T cell receptor beta chains from one sample, sequenced in a study of cytomegalovirus exposure and HLA in healthy donors. TCRdb's table, derived via immunoSEQ multiplex PCR, lists solely in-frame clones and lacks some. Among about 150,000 clones listed, approximately 91% were seen once. Specimen: PBMCs. These receptors were collected from a woman aged 18 to 35 in good health and CMV-seropositive. Each CDR3 is given with its conserved first and last residue. The order of the fields is D gene, J gene, V gene, clone size, CDR3 protein, CDR3 DNA. The D gene is left open where the match is weak. Rows give clone size only sometimes, using once, few, many, or a class for an expanded clone.

D gene: -
J gene: TRBJ1-1
V gene: TRBV28
clone size: -
CDR3 protein: CASSPGRVDTEAFF
CDR3 DNA: TGTGCCAGCAGCCCCGGCCGGGTGGACACTGAAGCTTTCTTT

D gene: -
J gene: TRBJ2-1
V gene: TRBV6-1
clone size: -
CDR3 protein: CASEVVNEQFF
CDR3 DNA: TGTGCCAGCGAGGTTGTTAACGAGCAGTTCTTC

D gene: -
J gene: TRBJ2-3
V gene: TRBV7-2
clone size: -
CDR3 protein: CASSRTTGEAQYF
CDR3 DNA: TGTGCCAGCAGCCGGACCACCGGGGAGGCGCAGTATTTT

D gene: TRBD2
J gene: TRBJ2-3
V gene: TRBV5-1
clone size: -
CDR3 protein: CASSLGAGGGTDTQYF
CDR3 DNA: TGCGCCAGCAGCTTGGGAGCGGGAGGGGGCACAGATACGCAGTATTTT

D gene: -
J gene: TRBJ2-7
V gene: TRBV18
clone size: -
CDR3 protein: CASSPGSSYEQYF
CDR3 DNA: TGTGCCAGCTCACCAGGGAGCTCCTACGAGCAGTACTTC

D gene: -
J gene: TRBJ1-1
V gene: TRBV11-3
clone size: -
CDR3 protein: CASSLAGRGATEAFF
CDR3 DNA: TGTGCCAGCAGCTTAGCGGGCAGGGGAGCCACTGAAGCTTTCTTT

D gene: TRBD2
J gene: TRBJ2-7
V gene: TRBV10-3
clone size: -
CDR3 protein: CATRSQRERQDEQYF
CDR3 DNA: TGTGCCACCCGGAGCCAGCGGGAGAGACAGGACGAGCAGTACTTC

D gene: TRBD1
J gene: TRBJ1-2
V gene: TRBV28
clone size: -
CDR3 protein: CASRLQGAPNYGYTF
CDR3 DNA: TGTGCCAGCAGACTACAGGGGGCACCTAACTATGGCTACACCTTC

D gene: TRBD1
J gene: TRBJ1-2
V gene: TRBV6-6
clone size: -
CDR3 protein: CASSYTMGQGYGYTF
CDR3 DNA: TGTGCCAGCAGTTACACGATGGGACAGGGCTATGGCTACACCTTC

D gene: -
J gene: TRBJ1-1
V gene: TRBV30
clone size: -
CDR3 protein: CAWRGNRVWGAPGTEAFF
CDR3 DNA: TGTGCCTGGAGGGGTAACCGGGTCTGGGGAGCTCCGGGCACTGAAGCTTTCTTT

D gene: -
J gene: TRBJ2-7
V gene: TRBV7-9
clone size: -
CDR3 protein: CASSPDTYEQYF
CDR3 DNA: TGTGCCAGCAGCCCAGACACCTACGAGCAGTACTTC

D gene: -
J gene: TRBJ1-4
V gene: TRBV7-9
clone size: few
CDR3 protein: CASSYSGGMGRKLFF
CDR3 DNA: TGTGCCAGCAGCTATAGCGGGGGAATGGGCCGAAAACTGTTTTTT

D gene: -
J gene: TRBJ2-1
V gene: TRBV5-1
clone size: -
CDR3 protein: CASSLEGPSRFNEQFF
CDR3 DNA: TGCGCCAGCAGCTTGGAGGGGCCATCTCGATTCAATGAGCAGTTCTTC

D gene: TRBD1
J gene: TRBJ2-7
V gene: TRBV2
clone size: -
CDR3 protein: CASSEGVQGAHEQYF
CDR3 DNA: TGTGCCAGCAGTGAGGGGGTGCAGGGGGCCCACGAGCAGTACTTC

D gene: -
J gene: TRBJ2-7
V gene: TRBV5-1
clone size: -
CDR3 protein: CASSGRGGSSDEQYF
CDR3 DNA: TGCGCCAGCTCCGGCAGGGGCGGGAGTTCCGACGAGCAGTACTTC

D gene: -
J gene: TRBJ1-2
V gene: TRBV11-1
clone size: -
CDR3 protein: CASSTNHNRDPNYGYTF
CDR3 DNA: TGTGCCAGCAGCACCAACCATAACAGGGACCCTAACTATGGCTACACCTTC

D gene: TRBD2
J gene: TRBJ2-3
V gene: TRBV11-1
clone size: -
CDR3 protein: CASRFGLAGGPGTDTQYF
CDR3 DNA: TGTGCCAGCAGATTTGGACTAGCGGGAGGGCCGGGCACAGATACGCAGTATTTT

D gene: TRBD1
J gene: TRBJ2-7
V gene: TRBV5-6
clone size: -
CDR3 protein: CASRSGQVDEQYF
CDR3 DNA: TGTGCCAGCAGATCCGGACAGGTCGACGAGCAGTACTTC

D gene: TRBD1
J gene: TRBJ1-1
V gene: TRBV9
clone size: few
CDR3 protein: CASSVTGQANTEAFF
CDR3 DNA: TGTGCCAGCAGCGTGACGGGACAGGCGAACACTGAAGCTTTCTTT

D gene: TRBD2
J gene: TRBJ2-7
V gene: TRBV7-2
clone size: few
CDR3 protein: CASSYRTSGSYEQYF
CDR3 DNA: TGTGCCAGCAGCTACCGGACTAGCGGGAGCTACGAGCAGTACTTC

D gene: -
J gene: TRBJ1-2
V gene: TRBV30
clone size: few
CDR3 protein: CAWSDRAYGYTF
CDR3 DNA: TGTGCCTGGAGTGACAGGGCCTATGGCTACACCTTC

D gene: -
J gene: TRBJ2-3
V gene: TRBV7-7
clone size: -
CDR3 protein: CASSWTSTDTQYF
CDR3 DNA: TGTGCTAGCAGCTGGACTAGCACAGATACGCAGTATTTT

D gene: -
J gene: TRBJ2-5
V gene: TRBV7-2
clone size: -
CDR3 protein: CASSLTGSGETQYF
CDR3 DNA: TGTGCCAGCAGCTTGACAGGCTCTGGGGAGACCCAGTACTTC

D gene: TRBD1
J gene: TRBJ2-7
V gene: TRBV5-1
clone size: once
CDR3 protein: CASSLTGQGRYEQYF
CDR3 DNA: TGCGCCAGCAGCTTGACCGGACAGGGGAGGTACGAGCAGTACTTC

D gene: TRBD1
J gene: TRBJ1-1
V gene: TRBV28
clone size: -
CDR3 protein: CASSLRDRNTEAFF
CDR3 DNA: TGTGCCAGCAGTTTAAGGGACAGAAACACTGAAGCTTTCTTT

D gene: -
J gene: TRBJ1-2
V gene: TRBV5-1
clone size: -
CDR3 protein: CASSETAASFDYGYTF
CDR3 DNA: TGCGCCAGCAGCGAGACAGCCGCTTCCTTTGACTATGGCTACACCTTC

D gene: TRBD2
J gene: TRBJ2-1
V gene: TRBV7-2
clone size: -
CDR3 protein: CASSWNLAGVYNEQFF
CDR3 DNA: TGTGCCAGCAGCTGGAATCTAGCGGGGGTATACAATGAGCAGTTCTTC

D gene: TRBD1
J gene: TRBJ1-5
V gene: TRBV9
clone size: -
CDR3 protein: CASTIRGTGPREYSNQPQHF
CDR3 DNA: TGTGCCAGCACCATCCGGGGGACAGGCCCCCGGGAGTATAGCAATCAGCCCCAGCATTTT

D gene: -
J gene: TRBJ1-2
V gene: TRBV11-3
clone size: -
CDR3 protein: CASSADSVYGYTF
CDR3 DNA: TGTGCCAGCAGCGCTGACAGTGTCTATGGCTACACCTTC

D gene: TRBD2
J gene: TRBJ2-1
V gene: TRBV10-1
clone size: -
CDR3 protein: CASSEEGLADNEQFF
CDR3 DNA: TGCGCCAGCAGTGAAGAAGGACTAGCGGACAATGAGCAGTTCTTC

D gene: TRBD2
J gene: TRBJ2-3
V gene: TRBV5-1
clone size: -
CDR3 protein: CASSSLGGDTQYF
CDR3 DNA: TGCGCCAGCAGCTCCCTCGGGGGGGATACGCAGTATTTT

D gene: -
J gene: TRBJ1-2
V gene: TRBV28
clone size: -
CDR3 protein: CASSFTRGGGYTF
CDR3 DNA: TGTGCCAGCAGTTTCACGAGGGGAGGTGGCTACACCTTC

D gene: -
J gene: TRBJ2-7
V gene: TRBV27
clone size: once
CDR3 protein: CASSSAPDRAYEQYF
CDR3 DNA: TGTGCCAGCAGTTCCGCTCCGGACAGAGCCTACGAGCAGTACTTC

D gene: -
J gene: TRBJ2-7
V gene: TRBV19
clone size: -
CDR3 protein: CASGDFAGYEQYF
CDR3 DNA: TGTGCCAGTGGCGATTTCGCAGGGTACGAGCAGTACTTC

D gene: -
J gene: TRBJ2-5
V gene: TRBV30
clone size: -
CDR3 protein: CAWSGVIGGKTQYF
CDR3 DNA: TGTGCCTGGAGTGGGGTAATTGGCGGTAAGACCCAGTACTTC

D gene: TRBD1
J gene: TRBJ1-2
V gene: TRBV30
clone size: -
CDR3 protein: CAWTSGTGGAHGYTF
CDR3 DNA: TGTGCCTGGACTTCGGGGACAGGGGGCGCCCATGGCTACACCTTC

D gene: -
J gene: TRBJ2-7
V gene: TRBV4-1
clone size: once
CDR3 protein: CASSQRRSPGQLYEQYF
CDR3 DNA: TGCGCCAGCAGCCAAAGGCGTTCTCCGGGACAACTCTACGAGCAGTACTTC

D gene: TRBD1
J gene: TRBJ1-3
V gene: TRBV6-5
clone size: once
CDR3 protein: CASSYSRDSSGNTIYF
CDR3 DNA: TGTGCCAGCAGTTACTCAAGGGACAGCTCTGGAAACACCATATATTTT

D gene: -
J gene: TRBJ2-7
V gene: TRBV21-1
clone size: once
CDR3 protein: CASSRVASEVVEFYEQYF
CDR3 DNA: TGTGCCAGCAGCAGGGTGGCCAGCGAGGTAGTAGAATTCTACGAGCAGTACTTC

D gene: TRBD1
J gene: TRBJ2-5
V gene: TRBV15
clone size: -
CDR3 protein: CATSRWTGGRETQYF
CDR3 DNA: TGTGCCACCAGCAGGTGGACAGGGGGCAGGGAGACCCAGTACTTC

D gene: -
J gene: TRBJ2-5
V gene: TRBV6-5
clone size: -
CDR3 protein: CASSYQGGETQYF
CDR3 DNA: TGTGCCAGCAGTTATCAGGGGGGAGAGACCCAGTACTTC

D gene: -
J gene: TRBJ2-7
V gene: TRBV20-1
clone size: -
CDR3 protein: CSARRGGEQYF
CDR3 DNA: TGCAGTGCTAGAAGGGGGGGCGAGCAGTACTTC

D gene: -
J gene: TRBJ2-2
V gene: TRBV29-1
clone size: -
CDR3 protein: CSVTGTSNTGELFF
CDR3 DNA: TGCAGCGTCACCGGGACATCGAACACCGGGGAGCTGTTTTTT

D gene: -
J gene: TRBJ2-3
V gene: TRBV28
clone size: -
CDR3 protein: CASRSSTDTQYF
CDR3 DNA: TGTGCCAGCAGGTCAAGCACAGATACGCAGTATTTT

D gene: -
J gene: TRBJ1-2
V gene: TRBV27
clone size: -
CDR3 protein: CASSEGVGYTF
CDR3 DNA: TGTGCCAGCAGTGAGGGGGTCGGCTACACCTTC

D gene: -
J gene: TRBJ2-7
V gene: TRBV7-9
clone size: -
CDR3 protein: CASSATYEQYF
CDR3 DNA: TGTGCCAGCAGCGCTACTTACGAGCAGTACTTC

D gene: -
J gene: TRBJ2-7
V gene: TRBV11-3
clone size: few
CDR3 protein: CASSREAVDEQYF
CDR3 DNA: TGTGCCAGCAGCCGAGAAGCCGTCGACGAGCAGTACTTC

D gene: -
J gene: TRBJ2-1
V gene: TRBV12-5
clone size: -
CDR3 protein: CASGLVIAWEQFF
CDR3 DNA: TGTGCTAGTGGTTTGGTAATAGCGTGGGAGCAGTTCTTC

D gene: TRBD1
J gene: TRBJ2-1
V gene: TRBV7-2
clone size: -
CDR3 protein: CASSLEDGTVPTYNEQFF
CDR3 DNA: TGTGCCAGCAGCTTAGAGGATGGGACAGTCCCTACCTACAATGAGCAGTTCTTC

D gene: -
J gene: TRBJ2-5
V gene: TRBV18
clone size: -
CDR3 protein: CASSLGVQETQYF
CDR3 DNA: TGTGCCAGCTCACTCGGGGTACAAGAGACCCAGTACTTC

D gene: -
J gene: TRBJ1-2
V gene: TRBV9
clone size: -
CDR3 protein: CASSVGSAGEKRGYTF
CDR3 DNA: TGTGCCAGCAGCGTAGGGTCGGCAGGGGAAAAGAGGGGCTACACCTTC

D gene: -
J gene: TRBJ2-3
V gene: TRBV6-1
clone size: -
CDR3 protein: CASSHIGDTQYF
CDR3 DNA: TGTGCCAGCAGCCACATTGGAGATACGCAGTATTTT

D gene: -
J gene: TRBJ1-3
V gene: TRBV2
clone size: -
CDR3 protein: CASSAGAGGNTIYF
CDR3 DNA: TGTGCCAGCAGTGCAGGGGCTGGTGGAAACACCATATATTTT

D gene: TRBD2
J gene: TRBJ2-3
V gene: TRBV2
clone size: -
CDR3 protein: CASMRGRLPDTQYF
CDR3 DNA: TGTGCCAGCATGCGCGGGAGGTTGCCAGATACGCAGTATTTT

D gene: -
J gene: TRBJ2-7
V gene: TRBV6-5
clone size: -
CDR3 protein: CASSSPSSASSYEQYF
CDR3 DNA: TGTGCCAGCAGTTCCCCCAGTAGCGCGAGCTCCTACGAGCAGTACTTC